Below are 13 T cell receptor beta chains sequenced from a single sample in a study of T cell responses to AZD1222 COVID-19 vaccine. Assay used: immunoSEQ multiplex PCR; TCRdb lists only in-frame clones, some missing. Of tens of thousands of clones listed, more than 85% are singletons. The source material was peripheral blood, sampled 28 days after the second AZD1222 dose. These receptors were taken from an adult who received the AZD1222 COVID-19 vaccine.

This clone was recorded only once. The V call is TRBV7-8, the J call TRBJ1-1; D ambiguous. The CDR3 covers 15 residues. Germline V gene lookup returns CDR1 SGHVS and CDR2 FQNEAQ. V was cut by 7 bases and J by 4 bases, with 19 bases left in between. The CDR3 here is CASTPLEGGSTEAFF. The CDR3, as DNA: TGTGCCAGCACCCCCTTGGAGGGTGGGTCCACTGAAGCTTTCTTT.

The chain has TRBV19 and TRBJ2-1, with 14 positions matching TRBD2. The CDR3 spans 15 residues. The V segment lost 9 bases and the J segment 10 bases; nucleotides outside the gene matches: 11. CDR1 is LNHDA, CDR2 SQIVND, per germline (reference sequence). Here the CDR3 reads CASRATSGRDGEQFF. CDR3 DNA: TGTGCCAGCCGGGCGACTAGCGGGAGGGATGGGGAGCAGTTCTTC.

The V and J genes are TRBV4-3 and TRBJ2-3; D gene unclear. V dropped 0 bases and J dropped 7 bases, with 17 bases sitting between them. The CDR3 totals 16 residues. Germline CDR1 and CDR2: LGHNA and YSLEER. CDR3: CASSQEALKLLHTQYF. The CDR3 DNA reads TGCGCCAGCAGCCAAGAAGCCTTGAAGCTACTTCATACGCAGTATTTT.

The rearrangement uses TRBV6-5 and TRBJ1-3; 8 bases map to TRBD1. V lost 5 bases, J lost 3 bases, and 6 bases stayed unmatched. Germline values: CDR1 MNHEY, CDR2 SVGAGI. CDR3 length: 15 amino acids. As DNA, the CDR3 is TGTGCCAGCAGTCTATCTGACAGGGGTGGAAACACCATATATTTT. Protein sequence: CASSLSDRGGNTIYF.

The V gene is TRBV30, the J gene TRBJ1-2, with D uncertain. V shed 2 bases and J shed 8 bases, with 9 bases lying between them. The CDR3 runs to 11 residues. From germline, CDR1 is GTSNPN and CDR2 SVGIG (reference sequence). This CDR3 reads CAWSPAGGYTF. CDR3 nucleotide sequence: TGTGCCTGGAGTCCCGCGGGGGGCTACACCTTC.

This clone was seen only once. The rearrangement joins TRBV30 to TRBJ2-7; D remains unclear. This CDR3 has 13 residues. CDR1 is GTSNPN, CDR2 SVGIG, per germline (reference sequence). Trimming took 1 base from V and 4 from J, leaving 11 bases between them. The DNA for the CDR3 is TGTGCCTGGAGTGCCCCTGTAATATACGAGCAGTACTTC. Translated, it gives CAWSAPVIYEQYF.

The chain links TRBV28 to TRBJ1-1; D remains ambiguous. From germline, CDR1 is MDHEN and CDR2 SYDVKM. Trimming cost V 1 base and J 1 base, with 7 bases left between them. The CDR3 has 14 amino acids. CDR3 nucleotide sequence: TGTGCCAGCAGTTTATCTCTCGGGAACACTGAAGCTTTCTTT. Protein: CASSLSLGNTEAFF.

The V gene is TRBV12-3 or TRBV12-4, the J gene TRBJ2-3, with D unclear. CDR3 length: 13 amino acids. Trimming shortened V by 3 bases and J by 1 base, and 5 bases separated the two germline ends. The CDR3 bases are TGTGCCAGCAGTTTGCAGGGCACAGATACGCAGTATTTT. As protein: CASSLQGTDTQYF.

The V and J genes are TRBV6-6 and TRBJ2-7, with a weak D call TRBD1 (7 bases). This CDR3 is 15 amino acids long. V was cut by 4 bases and J by 2 bases, with 15 bases left in between. Looked up from germline, CDR1 is MNHNY and CDR2 is SVGAGI (reference sequence). The CDR3, as DNA: TGTGCCAGCAGTTCTCAGGGGGGCGGGACCTACGAGCAGTACTTC. This translates into CASSSQGGGTYEQYF.

CDR3 loop: CASSLRTENQPQHF. CDR3 sequence (DNA): TGTGCCAGTAGCCTTAGGACAGAAAATCAGCCCCAGCATTTT. The chain recombines TRBV19 with TRBJ1-5, with D possibly being TRBD1 (6 bases). Germline V CDR1 and CDR2: LNHDA, SQIVND (reference sequence). The ends were cut back, 6 bases at V and 4 bases at J, with 13 bases in the middle. This CDR3 is built from 14 residues.

The chain couples TRBV2 to TRBJ2-7, with D unresolved. This CDR3 is built from 12 residues. CDR1 is SNHLY, CDR2 FYNNEI, per germline. The germline V and J ends were trimmed by 6 bases and 7 bases, with 13 bases remaining between them. The CDR3 reads CASRDHPGEQYF. CDR3 in DNA: TGTGCCAGCAGGGACCACCCCGGGGAGCAGTACTTC.

The rearrangement uses TRBV5-6 and TRBJ1-2; 8 positions match TRBD1. CDR3 length: 16 residues. The V and J ends lost 0 bases and 5 bases, in that order; junction bases with no gene match: 9. Germline V gene lookup returns CDR1 SGHDT and CDR2 YYEEEE. CDR3 in amino acids: CASSLGTGSPSYGYTF. Written as DNA, the CDR3 is TGTGCCAGCAGCTTGGGGACAGGGTCCCCATCATATGGCTACACCTTC.

In the case of this clone: Different DNA sequences within this sample yield the same CDR3. The chain is built from TRBV11-3 and TRBJ1-1; D unresolved. CDR3 length equals 13 residues. The V gene lost 1 base and the J gene lost 2 bases, with 5 bases spanning the gap. Germline loops: CDR1 SGHNT, CDR2 YENEEA. The CDR3 DNA sequence: TGTGCCAGCAGCTTAGGTGGAAACACTGAAGCTTTCTTT. Its translation: CASSLGGNTEAFF.